These 18 T cell receptor beta chains were all obtained from the same sample, sequenced in a study of CD8 T cells in Susac syndrome. Reverse transcription used roughly 0.45 to 1 ug RNA and random hexamers. TCRdb reanalysed the immunoSEQ multiplex PCR reads using MiXCR and keeps one entry per CDR3 protein. The sample records approximately 100,000 distinct CDR3 sequences, around 93% being singletons. Input material: CD8+ T cells from PBMCs. These TCRs come from a human donor in good health.

The chain links TRBV5-1 to TRBJ2-7; no clear D gene. The V end was cut by 3 bases, the J end by 2 bases, with 9 bases between. This CDR3 is 13 amino acids long. Germline-derived CDR1 and CDR2 are SGHRS and YFSETQ. This CDR3 is CASSSTVAYEQYF. In DNA, the CDR3 is TGCGCCAGCAGCTCTACGGTCGCCTACGAGCAGTACTTC.

This chain links TRBV7-2 with TRBJ2-1; D gene uncertain. Germline V CDR1 and CDR2: SGHTA, FQGNSA. The CDR3 has 17 amino acids. The V and J ends lost 6 bases and 0 bases respectively, with 18 bases between them. As DNA, the CDR3 is TGTGCCAGCAGACCCACGACTCTCTCCAGCTCCTACAATGAGCAGTTCTTC. This codes for CASRPTTLSSSYNEQFF.

The chain joins TRBV29-1 to TRBJ1-1, with D tentatively TRBD1 (5 bases). The germline V and J ends were trimmed by 7 bases and 4 bases, with 19 bases remaining between them. This CDR3 has 14 residues. Germline V gives CDR1 SQVTM, CDR2 ANQGSEA. The CDR3 DNA reads as TGCAGCGGGCAGAGTTCAGGGTGGGGCACTGAAGCTTTCTTT. The encoded protein is CSGQSSGWGTEAFF.

This clonotype was observed once. The rearrangement links TRBV29-1 to TRBJ2-2, with 8 nucleotides matching TRBD2. From germline, CDR1 is SQVTM and CDR2 ANQGSEA. V trimming: 4 bases; J trimming: 1 base; junction bases outside the gene matches: 11. This CDR3 spans 17 amino acids. The CDR3 is CSVGGGKRGRNTGELFF. CDR3 DNA: TGCAGCGTTGGGGGGGGGAAGCGGGGGAGGAACACCGGGGAGCTGTTTTTT.

The chain recombines TRBV9 with TRBJ1-2, with unresolved D. V was clipped by 0 bases and J by 8 bases, with 8 bases between them. CDR1 SGDLS and CDR2 YYNGEE come from the germline V gene. This CDR3 contains 12 residues. Here the CDR3 reads CASSVASGGYTF. CDR3 nucleotides: TGTGCCAGCAGCGTAGCAAGTGGAGGCTACACCTTC.

This rearrangement joins TRBV29-1 to TRBJ1-2; the D is unclear. The CDR3 has 15 residues. The V end lost 7 bases, the J end lost 0 bases, and 18 bases lay between the germline ends. Germline CDR1 is SQVTM and CDR2 is ANQGSEA. CDR3 coding DNA: TGCAGCGAGAAGGCAGAGACGATGTCTAACTATGGCTACACCTTC. This translates into CSEKAETMSNYGYTF. The whole variable domain, filled in from reference TRBV29-1 and TRBJ1-2, reads SAVISQKPSRDICQRGTSLTIQCQVDSQVTMMFWYRQQPGQSLTLIATANQGSEATYESGFVIDKFPISRPNLTFSTLTVSNMSPEDSSIYLCSEKAETMSNYGYTFGSGTRLTVV.

The V gene is TRBV7-8, the J gene TRBJ2-2; TRBD1 matches 8 bases. CDR3 length: 15 residues. V was clipped by 4 bases and J by 12 bases; unmatched bases: 13. Germline V CDR1 and CDR2: SGHVS, FQNEAQ. CDR3 DNA: TGTGCCAGCAGCTCACATCTCGGACAGGGCTTGAAGCTGTTTTTT. As protein: CASSSHLGQGLKLFF.

The chain has TRBV5-1 and TRBJ2-1; 10 bases match TRBD2. Germline-derived CDR1 and CDR2 are SGHRS and YFSETQ. The CDR3 consists of 15 residues. Trimming removed 0 bases from V and 8 bases from J; junction bases left unmatched: 5. This CDR3 is CASSLVSSGGYEQFF. The CDR3 nucleotides read TGCGCCAGCAGCTTGGTGTCTAGCGGGGGTTATGAGCAGTTCTTC.

The chain carries TRBV6-2 or TRBV6-3 and TRBJ1-1; the D is unclear. This CDR3 is 13 amino acids long. Germline assignment: CDR1 MNHEY and CDR2 SVGEGT. Trimming shortened V by 5 bases and J by 1 base, and 8 bases separated the two germline ends. The CDR3 spells CASSDPGNTEAFF. The CDR3 DNA follows: TGTGCCAGCAGTGACCCGGGGAACACTGAAGCTTTCTTT.

V is TRBV6-6 and J is TRBJ1-5, with D tentatively TRBD1 (6 bases). Germline-derived CDR1 and CDR2 are MNHNY and SVGAGI (reference sequence). There are 16 residues in the CDR3. Trimming pared 0 bases from V and 11 bases from J, leaving 20 bases between. The CDR3 here is CASSYSSGGTDPTQHF. The CDR3 DNA sequence: TGTGCCAGCAGTTACTCGAGCGGGGGCACCGATCCGACCCAGCATTTT.

This chain connects TRBV7-9 to TRBJ1-1, with 7 bases fitting TRBD1. CDR3 length equals 14 residues. Germline CDR1 SEHNR, CDR2 FQNEAQ (reference sequence). Germline trimming cut 5 bases from V and 8 bases from J; bases unmatched to any gene: 11. The CDR3 protein is CASSPNEYRGEAFF. The CDR3 region has the DNA TGTGCCAGCAGCCCAAACGAATACAGGGGAGAAGCTTTCTTT.

This rearrangement joins TRBV11-2 to TRBJ2-7, with unresolved D. The V gene's germline CDR1 is SGHAT and CDR2 FQNNGV. The CDR3 contains 15 residues. V gave up 2 bases and J gave up 2 bases, with 13 bases separating them. The CDR3 loop reads CASSLSYDVAYEQYF. Here the CDR3 DNA reads TGTGCCAGCAGCTTATCATACGATGTCGCCTACGAGCAGTACTTC.

V usage is TRBV6-2 or TRBV6-3 and J usage is TRBJ1-6; D remains ambiguous. From germline, CDR1 is MNHEY and CDR2 SVGEGT. V was cut by 8 bases and J by 12 bases, with 11 bases left in between. CDR3 length: 11 amino acids. The CDR3, as DNA: TGTGCCAGCTCCAAGGAGGGACCCCTCCACTTT. Translated: CASSKEGPLHF.

The CDR3 DNA follows: TGCAGTGCTAGTAAAACACAGGGCTCCTACGAGCAGTACTTC. Amino acid sequence: CSASKTQGSYEQYF. The chain recombines TRBV20-1 with TRBJ2-7, with a tentative D call TRBD1 (6 bases). This CDR3 region has 14 residues. The V and J ends lost 3 bases and 0 bases respectively, with 12 bases between them. In germline, CDR1 is DFQATT, CDR2 SNEGSKA (reference sequence).

The chain has TRBV25-1 and TRBJ2-1, with D perhaps matching TRBD2 (6 bases). V was shortened by 3 bases and J by 11 bases, with 8 bases between the two germline ends. Germline assignment: CDR1 MGHDK and CDR2 SYGVNS. This CDR3 comprises 11 residues. CDR3 sequence reads: CASSEGTQQFF. CDR3 nucleotide sequence: TGTGCCAGCAGTGAGGGGACTCAGCAGTTCTTC.

The chain couples TRBV18 to TRBJ2-5; D is undetermined. The CDR3 length is 13 residues. Trimming took off 3 bases at V and 5 bases at J, with 10 bases between the two ends. Germline V CDR1 and CDR2: KGHSH, LQKENI. CDR3 DNA sequence: TGTGCCAGCTCACCCCTGAACCTCGAGACCCAGTACTTC. This codes for CASSPLNLETQYF.

V usage is TRBV19 and J usage is TRBJ1-1; TRBD1 aligns across 10 bases. Germline V CDR1 and CDR2: LNHDA, SQIVND (reference sequence). V was clipped by 6 bases and J by 3 bases; unmatched bases: 7. This CDR3 spans 15 amino acids. CDR3 sequence: CASSDRGLTDTEAFF. The CDR3 nucleotides are TGTGCCAGTAGCGACAGGGGGCTCACAGACACTGAAGCTTTCTTT.

CDR3 sequence: CASSQAGRDSYEQYF. The CDR3 nucleotides are TGTGCCAGCAGCCAAGCGGGGCGGGACTCCTACGAGCAGTACTTC. The rearrangement joins TRBV14 to TRBJ2-7, with TRBD2 as a possible D gene (6 bases). Germline V lookup: CDR1 SGHDN, CDR2 FVKESK. Trimming stripped 1 base from V and 0 bases from J, with 10 bases between. This CDR3 comprises 15 residues.